The rows below give T cell receptor beta chains drawn from one sample of a study of early T cells in non-severe SARS-CoV-2 infection. TCRdb reprocessed the 5' RACE reads via MiXCR and lists one record per CDR3 protein. Of approximately 46,000 distinct CDR3 sequences in the sample, 7.5% to 10% were seen once. Sequenced input: whole blood. The source is an adult who was a healthcare worker with PCR-confirmed SARS-CoV-2 infection or an uninfected control (not recorded which). Both conserved end residues are part of each CDR3. A D gene is named only where the DNA matches it firmly. Some rows mark clone size as missing; the rest say once, few, many or name a class of expanded clone.

TRBJ1-4,-,TRBV7-2,-,TGTGCCAGCAGCCCATACTCCAGATGGGAAAAACTGTTTTTT,CASSPYSRWEKLFF
TRBJ2-3,many,TRBV19,TRBD2,TGTGCCAGTAGTCCCCGGGACTACCCCACAGATACGCAGTATTTT,CASSPRDYPTDTQYF
TRBJ1-1,many,TRBV4-2,-,TGTGCCAGCAGCCCACAGGAAGGGTCGATGAACACTGAAGCTTTCTTT,CASSPQEGSMNTEAFF
TRBJ1-1,many,TRBV10-3,-,TGTGCCATCAGGGACCCGGACGGGAATGAAGCTTTCTTT,CAIRDPDGNEAFF
TRBJ1-3,many,TRBV30,TRBD1,TGTGCCTGGAGTGGTAGGGGACAGATGATATATTTT,CAWSGRGQMIYF
TRBJ1-1,few,TRBV7-3,-,TGTGCCAGCAGCAAGGACATGAACACTGAAGCTTTCTTT,CASSKDMNTEAFF
TRBJ1-5,many,TRBV7-3,-,TGTGCCAGCAGCTTAAAGGGGACCCATCAGCCCCAGCATTTT,CASSLKGTHQPQHF
TRBJ2-4,-,TRBV12-3/TRBV12-4,-,TGTGCCAGCAGTTTAAATAGGGCCAAAAACATTCAGTACTTC,CASSLNRAKNIQYF
TRBJ2-1,-,TRBV24-1,-,TGTGCCACCAGCCTGGGGCAGGGGAGGAACAATGAGCAGTTCTTC,CATSLGQGRNNEQFF
TRBJ2-5,-,TRBV5-5,-,TGTGCCAGCAGCTTGTATGGTGATTCGACGGGGAAAGAGACCCAGTACTTC,CASSLYGDSTGKETQYF
TRBJ2-5,many,TRBV5-1,-,TGCGCCAGCAGCCCGGACCGGGCTCAGACCCAGTACTTC,CASSPDRAQTQYF
TRBJ1-1,-,TRBV14,TRBD1,TGTGCCAGCAGCCAAATGGACAGGGGGATTGAAGCTTTCTTT,CASSQMDRGIEAFF
TRBJ2-6,-,TRBV5-1,-,TGCGCCAGCAGCTTGATGCCACGATCTGGGGCCAACGTCCTGACTTTT,CASSLMPRSGANVLTF
TRBJ2-7,-,TRBV28,TRBD2,TGTGCCAGCCGGGACTACTCCTACGAGCAGTACTTC,CASRDYSYEQYF
TRBJ1-3,many,TRBV6-1,-,TGTGCCAGCAATTCGATCGGAAACACCATATATTTT,CASNSIGNTIYF
TRBJ1-3,many,TRBV11-2,TRBD1,TGTGCCAGCAGCCCAGCGGACAGGCAGAACACCATATATTTT,CASSPADRQNTIYF
TRBJ2-6,-,TRBV6-5,TRBD2,TGTGCCAGCAGTTACCTGGGGACTAGCGGGTTTGGGGCCAACGTCCTGACTTTC,CASSYLGTSGFGANVLTF
TRBJ1-6,many,TRBV20-1,TRBD1,TGCAGTGCTAGTACAGGGGACAATTCACCCCTCCACTTT,CSASTGDNSPLHF
TRBJ2-7,-,TRBV7-2,TRBD1,TGTGCCAGCAGCTTAATGGACAGGAGTTACGAGCAGTACTTC,CASSLMDRSYEQYF
TRBJ2-2,-,TRBV29-1,-,TGCAGCGTTGAATCGGCTAGTAACACCGGGGAGCTGTTTTTT,CSVESASNTGELFF
TRBJ2-7,many,TRBV25-1,-,TGTGCCAGCAGTGAATTCGCAACAGCGGCCGAGCAGTACTTC,CASSEFATAAEQYF
TRBJ1-5,many,TRBV12-3/TRBV12-4,TRBD1,TGTGCCAGCAGTAGGGACAGGGCGTGGCCCCAGCATTTT,CASSRDRAWPQHF
TRBJ1-2,few,TRBV29-1,TRBD1,TGCAGCGTTTACAGGACAGGGGAGGTTGGCTACACCTTC,CSVYRTGEVGYTF
TRBJ2-2,many,TRBV28,-,TGTGCCAGCAGTTTTTACCGCGGGAACACCGGGGAGCTGTTTTTT,CASSFYRGNTGELFF
TRBJ2-3,few,TRBV9,-,TGTGCCAGCAGCCCAGGAGGGGTCGCAGATACGCAGTATTTT,CASSPGGVADTQYF
TRBJ1-5,-,TRBV4-1,TRBD1,TGCGCCAGCAGCCGCCGAACAGGGGGCAATCAGCCCCAGCATTTT,CASSRRTGGNQPQHF
TRBJ2-2,many,TRBV9,TRBD2,TGTGCCAGCAGCGGCCATGGACTAGCGGGGACCGGGGAGCTGTTTTTT,CASSGHGLAGTGELFF
TRBJ1-5,-,TRBV5-5,-,TGTGCCAGCAGCGGAGGACACAATAGCAATCAGCCCCAGCATTTT,CASSGGHNSNQPQHF
TRBJ2-2,few,TRBV20-1,-,TGCAGTGCTAGAGATTGGAACCCTTCCGGGGAGCTGTTTTTT,CSARDWNPSGELFF
TRBJ2-3,-,TRBV20-1,-,TGCAGTGCTAGAGAGTCAGGGAGAGATACGCAGTATTTT,CSARESGRDTQYF
TRBJ1-1,many,TRBV12-3/TRBV12-4,TRBD1,TGTGCCAGCAGAACAGGGGGCGGTTGGACTGAAGCTTTCTTT,CASRTGGGWTEAFF
TRBJ2-1,few,TRBV4-3,-,TGCGCCAGCAGCCAAGATTACCAGGGAGGCCAGTTCTTC,CASSQDYQGGQFF
TRBJ2-3,-,TRBV11-3,-,TGTGCCAGCAGCTCGTGGGGCGGGAGCACAGATACGCAGTATTTT,CASSSWGGSTDTQYF
TRBJ2-1,many,TRBV10-2,-,TGCGCCAGCAGTGAGTCCCGGATCAATGAGCAGTTCTTC,CASSESRINEQFF
TRBJ1-1,few,TRBV12-3/TRBV12-4,-,TGTGCCAGCAGTTTAGCTGGGGGCGACGCTTTCTTT,CASSLAGGDAFF
TRBJ2-5,-,TRBV29-1,-,TGCAGCGCCCAGGACTCACAAGAGACCCAGTACTTC,CSAQDSQETQYF
TRBJ2-1,few,TRBV12-3/TRBV12-4,TRBD2,TGTGCCAGCAGAACTACTAGCGATGAGCAGTTCTTC,CASRTTSDEQFF
TRBJ1-5,many,TRBV5-1,TRBD1,TGCGCCAGCAGCTTGGAGGGGACAGAAAATCAGCCCCAGCATTTT,CASSLEGTENQPQHF
TRBJ2-7,-,TRBV28,-,TGTGCCAGCAGGGATGGTCTTGTCTACGAGCAGTACTTC,CASRDGLVYEQYF
TRBJ2-3,many,TRBV19,-,TGTGCCAGTATAGGGTCCCGTGGAGATACGCAGTATTTT,CASIGSRGDTQYF
TRBJ2-5,many,TRBV10-3,-,TGTGCCATCAGTACCACAGCTGGGGGGTTGGAGACCCAGTACTTC,CAISTTAGGLETQYF
TRBJ2-7,few,TRBV6-2/TRBV6-3,TRBD1,TGTGCCAGCAGTTCAAACAGGGGGCGCTTACAATTTAACGAGCAGTACTTC,CASSSNRGRLQFNEQYF
TRBJ2-2,many,TRBV6-2/TRBV6-3,-,TGTGCCAGCTCCCGGGACTCGGACACCGGGGAGCTGTTTTTT,CASSRDSDTGELFF
TRBJ2-3,-,TRBV20-1,-,TGCAGTGCTAGAGGAGGTTCGGGCCCCACAGATACGCAGTATTTT,CSARGGSGPTDTQYF
TRBJ2-7,many,TRBV28,TRBD2,TGTGCCAGCAGACTAGCGGGAGCCGTATCCTACGAGCAGTACTTC,CASRLAGAVSYEQYF
TRBJ1-1,few,TRBV24-1,-,TGTGCCACCAGTGACATCCAGAACACTGAAGCTTTCTTT,CATSDIQNTEAFF